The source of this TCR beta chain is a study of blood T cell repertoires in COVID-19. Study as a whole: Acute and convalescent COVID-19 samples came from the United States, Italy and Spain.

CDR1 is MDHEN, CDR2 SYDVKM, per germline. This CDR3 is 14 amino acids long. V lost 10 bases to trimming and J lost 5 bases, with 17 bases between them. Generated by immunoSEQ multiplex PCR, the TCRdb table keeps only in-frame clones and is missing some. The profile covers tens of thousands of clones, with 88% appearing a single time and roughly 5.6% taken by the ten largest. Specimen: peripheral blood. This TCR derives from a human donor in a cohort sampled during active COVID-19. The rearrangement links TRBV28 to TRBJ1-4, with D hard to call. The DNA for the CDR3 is TGTGCCATCCGACCCGGTGGAGGGAATGAAAAACTGTTTTTT. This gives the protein CAIRPGGGNEKLFF.